This TCR beta chain was recorded in a study of radiotherapy plus CTLA-4 blockade in lung cancer. Whole-study context: Of the patients, about 20% showed objective responses and around 34% attained disease control.

Germline values: CDR1 WNHNN, CDR2 SYGVQD (reference sequence). V lost 8 bases and J lost 6, with 10 bases in between. This CDR3 has 11 residues. The table came from immunoSEQ multiplex PCR; TCRdb's copy has only in-frame clones and leaves some out. The table includes tens of thousands of clones, approximately 80% detected once. Those with chemo-refractory metastatic non-small-cell lung cancer were treated with focal radiation combined with CTLA-4 blockade using ipilimumab. To note about this clone: Its cognate antigen is unknown.

Study results and limitations: Best predicting response, reportedly, were early blood T cell clone dynamics, with interferon-beta. Among blood TCR repertoires after radiotherapy plus ipilimumab, tumor-derived clones expanded.

The sample consisted of peripheral blood, taken from a patient treated with radiotherapy plus ipilimumab. This clonotype was sampled from a human donor with non-small cell lung cancer whose response to radiotherapy plus ipilimumab could not be evaluated. The V and J genes are TRBV10-1 and TRBJ1-1; a weak D match, TRBD1 (6 bases). The CDR3 DNA reads TGCGCCAGCGCGGGGGGCGCTGAAGCTTTCTTT. Translated, it gives CASAGGAEAFF.